This T cell receptor beta chain was sequenced for a study of regulatory T cells in long-lasting Graves disease. Looking at the study overall: For a period under 3 months, newly diagnosed Graves' patients had taken antithyroid drugs.

Described time point: newly diagnosed GD, antithyroid drugs for less than 3 months. PBMC-derived RNA was used for the TCR library. Graves' disease diagnosis relied on American Thyroid Association guidelines. For TCR beta, libraries came from iRepertoire HTBI primers and Arm-PCR of CDR3 regions. TCRdb re-called the multiplex PCR reads through MiXCR, storing one row per CDR3 protein. The table lists hundreds of thousands of distinct CDR3 sequences, approximately 15% of them singletons. Turning to this clonotype: Its antigen remains unknown.

Findings and limits, study-wide: Only peripheral blood was studied, not thyroid tissue.

The same sample was also used in a study of T cells in Graves' hyperthyroidism and ophthalmopathy. From that paper: Most thyroid clonotypes with frequency above 0.001 were detected in blood.

This specimen consisted of peripheral blood mononuclear cells (PBMCs), obtained at new diagnosis, from a patient treated with antithyroid drugs. The sequence was collected from a man aged 35 to 55 with Graves disease.

As DNA, the CDR3 is TGCAGCGTTCCCGACAGGGGTGGCACCGGGGAGCTGTTTTTT. This sequence encodes CSVPDRGGTGELFF. The chain is built from TRBV29-1 and TRBJ2-2; the match to TRBD1 covers 8 bases. V lost 5 bases, J lost 4 bases, and 6 bases stayed unmatched. The CDR3 consists of 14 residues. Germline loops: CDR1 SQVTM, CDR2 ANQGSEA.